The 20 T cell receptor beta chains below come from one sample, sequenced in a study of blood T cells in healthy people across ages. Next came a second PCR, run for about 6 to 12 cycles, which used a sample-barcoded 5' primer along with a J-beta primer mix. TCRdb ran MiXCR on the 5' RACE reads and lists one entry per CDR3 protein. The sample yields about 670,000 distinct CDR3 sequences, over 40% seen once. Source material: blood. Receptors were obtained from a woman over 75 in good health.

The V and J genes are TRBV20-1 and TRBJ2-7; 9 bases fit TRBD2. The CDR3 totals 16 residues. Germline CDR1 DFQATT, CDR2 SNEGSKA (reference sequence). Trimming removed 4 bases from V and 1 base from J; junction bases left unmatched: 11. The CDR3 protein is CSAKGLAGTQSYEQYF. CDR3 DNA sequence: TGCAGTGCTAAAGGGCTAGCGGGAACCCAGTCCTACGAGCAGTACTTC.

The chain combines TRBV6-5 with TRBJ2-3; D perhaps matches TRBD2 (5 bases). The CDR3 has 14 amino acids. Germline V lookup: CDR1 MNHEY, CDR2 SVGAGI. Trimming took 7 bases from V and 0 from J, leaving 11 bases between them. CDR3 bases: TGTGCCAGCAACCCGGGGAGTAGCACAGATACGCAGTATTTT. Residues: CASNPGSSTDTQYF.

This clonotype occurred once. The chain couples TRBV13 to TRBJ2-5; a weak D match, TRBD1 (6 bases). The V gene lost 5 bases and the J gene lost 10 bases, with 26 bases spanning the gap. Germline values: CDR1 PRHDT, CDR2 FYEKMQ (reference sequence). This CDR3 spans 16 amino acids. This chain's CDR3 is CASSLYNWALEGVQYF. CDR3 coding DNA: TGTGCCAGCAGCCTATACAACTGGGCCCTAGAGGGGGTCCAGTACTTC. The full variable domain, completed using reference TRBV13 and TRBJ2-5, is AAGVIQSPRHLIKEKRETATLKCYPIPRHDTVYWYQQGPGQDPQFLISFYEKMQSDKGSIPDRFSAQQFSDYHSELNMSSLELGDSALYFCASSLYNWALEGVQYFGPGTRLLVL.

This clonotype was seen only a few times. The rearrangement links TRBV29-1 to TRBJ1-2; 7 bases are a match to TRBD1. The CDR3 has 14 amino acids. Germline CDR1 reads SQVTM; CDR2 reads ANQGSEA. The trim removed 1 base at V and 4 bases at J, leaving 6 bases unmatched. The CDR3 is CSVEVSGGFYGYTF. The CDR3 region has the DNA TGCAGCGTTGAAGTCTCAGGGGGTTTCTATGGCTACACCTTC.

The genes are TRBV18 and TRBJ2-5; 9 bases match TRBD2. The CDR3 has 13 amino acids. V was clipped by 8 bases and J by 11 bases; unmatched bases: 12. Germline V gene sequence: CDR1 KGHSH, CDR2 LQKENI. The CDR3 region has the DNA TGTGCCAGCGCCGGGACTAGCCTTCGAGAGCAGTACTTC. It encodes CASAGTSLREQYF.

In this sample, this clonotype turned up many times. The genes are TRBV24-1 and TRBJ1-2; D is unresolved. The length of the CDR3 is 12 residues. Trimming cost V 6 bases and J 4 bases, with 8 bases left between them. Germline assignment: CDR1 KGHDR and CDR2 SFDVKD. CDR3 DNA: TGTGCCACCAGTCCGGGTTCCTATGGCTACACCTTC. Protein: CATSPGSYGYTF.

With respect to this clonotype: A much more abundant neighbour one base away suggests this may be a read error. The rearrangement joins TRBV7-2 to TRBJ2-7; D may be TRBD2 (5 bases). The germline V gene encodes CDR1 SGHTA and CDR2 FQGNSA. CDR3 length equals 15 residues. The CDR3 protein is CASSLASLRVYELYF. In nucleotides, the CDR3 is TGTGCCAGCAGCTTAGCCTCTCTGAGGGTGTACGAGCTGTACTTC.

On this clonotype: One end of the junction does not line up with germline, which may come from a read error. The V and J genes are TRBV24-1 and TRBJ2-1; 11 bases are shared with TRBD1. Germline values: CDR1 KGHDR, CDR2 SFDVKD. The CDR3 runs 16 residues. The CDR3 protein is CATSERTGGHYKEQFF. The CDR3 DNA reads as TGTGCCACCAGTGAACGGACAGGGGGCCACTACAAGGAGCAGTTCTTC.

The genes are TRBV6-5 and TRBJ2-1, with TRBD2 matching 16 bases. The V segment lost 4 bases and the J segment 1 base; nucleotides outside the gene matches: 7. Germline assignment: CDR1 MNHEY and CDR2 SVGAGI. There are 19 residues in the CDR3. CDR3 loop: CASSSGTSGRAGSYNEQFF. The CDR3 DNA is TGTGCCAGCAGTTCCGGGACTAGCGGGAGGGCCGGATCCTACAATGAGCAGTTCTTC.

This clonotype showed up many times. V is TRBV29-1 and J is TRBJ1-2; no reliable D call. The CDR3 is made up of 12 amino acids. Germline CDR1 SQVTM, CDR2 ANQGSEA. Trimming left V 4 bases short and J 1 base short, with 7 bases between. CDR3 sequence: CSVVVGNYGYTF. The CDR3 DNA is TGCAGCGTTGTAGTGGGTAACTATGGCTACACCTTC.

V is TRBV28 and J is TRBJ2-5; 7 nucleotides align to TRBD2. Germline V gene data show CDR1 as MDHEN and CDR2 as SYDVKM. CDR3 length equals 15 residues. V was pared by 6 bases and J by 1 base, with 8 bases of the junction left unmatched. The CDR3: CASSSGRIVQETQYF. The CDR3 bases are TGTGCCAGCAGCTCCGGGAGGATCGTCCAAGAGACCCAGTACTTC.

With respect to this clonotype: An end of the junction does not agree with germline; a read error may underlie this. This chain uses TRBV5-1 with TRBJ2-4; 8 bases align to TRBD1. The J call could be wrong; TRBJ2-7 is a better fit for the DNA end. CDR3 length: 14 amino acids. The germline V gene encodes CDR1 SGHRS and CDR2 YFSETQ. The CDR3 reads CTSSLGQASYEQYF. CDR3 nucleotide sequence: TGCACCAGCAGCCTGGGACAGGCTAGCTACGAGCAGTACTTC.

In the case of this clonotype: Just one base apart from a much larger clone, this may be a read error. CDR3 in DNA: TGTGCCACCGGTGGACAGGGAAGCTCCTACAATGAGCAGTTCTTC. Amino acids: CATGGQGSSYNEQFF. The chain carries TRBV24-1 and TRBJ2-1; 8 bases match TRBD1. The trim removed 9 bases at V and 0 bases at J, leaving 6 bases unmatched. CDR3 length equals 15 residues. The germline V gene has CDR1 KGHDR and CDR2 SFDVKD.

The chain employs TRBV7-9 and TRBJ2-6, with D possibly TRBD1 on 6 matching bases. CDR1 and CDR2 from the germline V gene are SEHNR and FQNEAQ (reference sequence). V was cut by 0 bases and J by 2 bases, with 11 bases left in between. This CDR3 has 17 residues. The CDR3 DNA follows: TGTGCCAGCAGCTTAGCAGGTTCAGGGGCTGGGGCCAACGTCCTGACTTTC. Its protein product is CASSLAGSGAGANVLTF.

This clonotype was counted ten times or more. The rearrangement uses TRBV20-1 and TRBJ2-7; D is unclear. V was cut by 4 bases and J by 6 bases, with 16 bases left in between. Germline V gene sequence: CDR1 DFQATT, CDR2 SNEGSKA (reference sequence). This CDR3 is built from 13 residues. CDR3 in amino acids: CSAKGYWGSEQYF. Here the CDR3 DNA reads TGCAGTGCTAAGGGTTATTGGGGTAGCGAGCAGTACTTC.

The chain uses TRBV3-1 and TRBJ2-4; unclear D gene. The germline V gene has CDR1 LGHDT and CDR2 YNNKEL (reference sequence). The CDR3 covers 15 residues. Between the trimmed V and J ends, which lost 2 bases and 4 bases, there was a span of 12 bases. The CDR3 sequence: CASSQPLMGKNIQYF. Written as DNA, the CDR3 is TGTGCCAGCAGCCAACCCCTCATGGGGAAAAACATTCAGTACTTC.

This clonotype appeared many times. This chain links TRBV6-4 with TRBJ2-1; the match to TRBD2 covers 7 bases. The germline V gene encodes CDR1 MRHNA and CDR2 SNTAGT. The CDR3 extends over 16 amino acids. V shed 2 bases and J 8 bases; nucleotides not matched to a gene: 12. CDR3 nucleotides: TGTGCCAGCAGTGACGGAACTCGGGGGGTTGAGGATGAGCAGTTCTTC. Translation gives CASSDGTRGVEDEQFF.

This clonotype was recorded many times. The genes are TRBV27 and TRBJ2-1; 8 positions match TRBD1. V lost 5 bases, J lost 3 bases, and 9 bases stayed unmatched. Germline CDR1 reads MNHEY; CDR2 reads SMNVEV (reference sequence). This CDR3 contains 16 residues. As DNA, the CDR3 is TGTGCCAGCAGTGGCCGGGACAGGCGGAACTACAATGAGCAGTTCTTC. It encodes CASSGRDRRNYNEQFF.

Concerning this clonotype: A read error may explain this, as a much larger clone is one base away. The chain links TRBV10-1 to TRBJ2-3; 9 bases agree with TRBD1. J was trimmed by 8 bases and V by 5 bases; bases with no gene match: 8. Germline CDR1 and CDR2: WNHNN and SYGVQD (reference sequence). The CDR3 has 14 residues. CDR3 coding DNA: TGCGCCAGCAGTACGGGACAGGGAAGAGGTACGCAGTATTTT. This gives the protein CASSTGQGRGTQYF.

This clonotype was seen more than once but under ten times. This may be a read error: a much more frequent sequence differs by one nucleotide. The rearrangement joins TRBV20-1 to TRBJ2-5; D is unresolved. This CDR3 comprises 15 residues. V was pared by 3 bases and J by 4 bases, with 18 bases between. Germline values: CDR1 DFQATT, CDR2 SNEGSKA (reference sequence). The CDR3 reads CSARSESPYLETQYF. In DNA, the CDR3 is TGCAGTGCTAGGTCCGAGTCCCCGTACCTAGAGACCCAGTACTTC.